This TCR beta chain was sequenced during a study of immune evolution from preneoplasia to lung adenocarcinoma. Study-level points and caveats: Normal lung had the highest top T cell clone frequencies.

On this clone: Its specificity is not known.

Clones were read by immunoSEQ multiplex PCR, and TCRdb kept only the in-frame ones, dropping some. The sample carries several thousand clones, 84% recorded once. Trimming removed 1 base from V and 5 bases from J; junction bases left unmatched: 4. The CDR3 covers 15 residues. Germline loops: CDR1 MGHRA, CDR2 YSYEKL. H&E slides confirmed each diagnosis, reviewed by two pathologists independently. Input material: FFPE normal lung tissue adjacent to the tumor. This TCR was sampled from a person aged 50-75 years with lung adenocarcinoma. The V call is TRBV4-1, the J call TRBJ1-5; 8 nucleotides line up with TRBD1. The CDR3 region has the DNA TGCGCCAGCAGCCAAGGGACAGGGTTGGATCAGCCCCAGCATTTT. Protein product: CASSQGTGLDQPQHF.